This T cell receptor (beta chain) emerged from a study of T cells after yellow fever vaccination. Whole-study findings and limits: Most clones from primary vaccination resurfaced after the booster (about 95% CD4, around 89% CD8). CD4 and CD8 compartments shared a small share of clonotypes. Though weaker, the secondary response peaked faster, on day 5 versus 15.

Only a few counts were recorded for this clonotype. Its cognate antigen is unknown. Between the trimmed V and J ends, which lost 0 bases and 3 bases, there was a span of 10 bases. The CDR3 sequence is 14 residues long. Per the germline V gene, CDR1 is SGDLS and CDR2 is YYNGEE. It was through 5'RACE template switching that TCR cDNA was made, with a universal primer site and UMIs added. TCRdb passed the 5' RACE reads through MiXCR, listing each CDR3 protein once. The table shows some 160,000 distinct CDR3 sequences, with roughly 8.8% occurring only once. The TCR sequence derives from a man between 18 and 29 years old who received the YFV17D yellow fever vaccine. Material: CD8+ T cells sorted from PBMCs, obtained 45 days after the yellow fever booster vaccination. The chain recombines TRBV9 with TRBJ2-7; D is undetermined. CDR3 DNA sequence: TGTGCCAGCAGCGTAGCTTTGGGAAACTACGAGCAGTACTTC. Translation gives CASSVALGNYEQYF.